What follows are 16 T cell receptor beta chains derived from one specimen sequenced in a study of CD8 T cells in ankylosing spondylitis. Findings and limits, study-wide: A TCR beta motif of several highly homologous variants appeared characteristic of ankylosing spondylitis blood.

For these receptors, no antigen is known. A single record per CDR3 protein comes from TCRdb applying MiXCR to the 5' RACE reads. The sample shows about 700,000 distinct CDR3 sequences, around 19% of them seen only once. Sequencing was performed on blood, either unsorted or a sorted T cell fraction (not recorded which). The receptors were sampled from a male donor with ankylosing spondylitis.

The chain uses TRBV2 and TRBJ2-1; possible D gene TRBD2, 5 bases. Germline loops: CDR1 SNHLY, CDR2 FYNNEI. V lost 4 bases, J lost 2 bases, and 21 bases lay in between. This CDR3 is built from 18 residues. As DNA, the CDR3 is TGTGCCAGCAGTGGGGAGAAGGACGCCCAGATTCCCTACAATGAGCAGTTCTTC. Translating it yields CASSGEKDAQIPYNEQFF.

This clonotype was counted a few times. This chain uses TRBV15 with TRBJ1-6; D perhaps matches TRBD1 (5 bases). Germline V gene data show CDR1 as LNHNV and CDR2 as YYDKDF (reference sequence). There are 17 residues in the CDR3. Trimming removed 3 bases from V and 13 bases from J, with 25 bases in between. CDR3: CATSSGAGGTQGEPLHF. For the CDR3, the DNA is TGTGCCACCAGCAGCGGTGCAGGCGGGACCCAAGGGGAGCCCCTCCACTTT.

This clonotype was detected only a few times. V usage is TRBV4-1 and J usage is TRBJ1-1, with 7 nucleotides matching TRBD1. There are 15 residues in the CDR3. The V gene's germline CDR1 is MGHRA and CDR2 YSYEKL. The J segment lost 10 bases and the V segment lost 2 bases, leaving 13 bases of the junction unmatched. CDR3 bases: TGCGCCAGCAGCCAACTAATAGGAACAGGGGATAGAGCTTTCTTT. It is translated as CASSQLIGTGDRAFF.

J is TRBJ1-1 and V is TRBV29-1, with no clear D. Germline lookup yields CDR1 SQVTM and CDR2 ANQGSEA. V lost 4 bases and J lost 4, with 7 bases in between. The CDR3 loop spans 11 amino acids. The CDR3 reads CSVGLSTEAFF. In nucleotides, the CDR3 is TGCAGCGTTGGATTGAGCACTGAAGCTTTCTTT.

This clonotype was counted only a few times. The V call is TRBV24-1, the J call TRBJ2-7; TRBD1 might be the D (6 bases). The germline gives CDR1 KGHDR, CDR2 SFDVKD. The CDR3 length is 11 residues. V gave up 5 bases and J gave up 5 bases, with 6 bases separating them. The CDR3 nucleotides are TGTGCCACCAGTGGACAGGACGAGCAGTACTTC. Translation: CATSGQDEQYF.

The chain joins TRBV4-2 to TRBJ2-2, with D unresolved. CDR1 is LGHNA, CDR2 YNFKEQ, per germline. The CDR3 is 15 amino acids. Deletions cut 5 bases from V and 4 bases from J, with 14 bases between. In DNA form, the CDR3 reads TGTGCCAGCAGCTACGACGCGTCTCGCACCGGGGAGCTGTTTTTT. Translated: CASSYDASRTGELFF.

This clonotype was seen only a few times. The V call is TRBV12-3 or TRBV12-4, the J call TRBJ1-5; D is undetermined. The CDR3 is 17 amino acids. V was pared by 4 bases and J by 0 bases, with 16 bases between. Written as DNA, the CDR3 is TGTGCCAGCAGTTCTGCCCTCCGGGATAGTAGCAATCAGCCCCAGCATTTT. As protein: CASSSALRDSSNQPQHF.

This chain connects TRBV12-3 or TRBV12-4 to TRBJ1-1; D uncertain. There are 12 residues in the CDR3. V was pared by 7 bases and J by 3 bases, with 9 bases between. The DNA of the CDR3 is TGTGCCAGCATGGCGGGGTACACTGAAGCTTTCTTT. It is translated as CASMAGYTEAFF.

The V call is TRBV9, the J call TRBJ2-2, with D unclear. The V gene lost 1 base and the J gene lost 2 bases, with 15 bases spanning the gap. CDR1 is SGDLS, CDR2 YYNGEE, per germline. The CDR3 totals 17 residues. In DNA form, the CDR3 reads TGTGCCAGCAGCGTACATAGCAGGACCCTAAACACCGGGGAGCTGTTTTTT. Encoded protein: CASSVHSRTLNTGELFF.

The chain couples TRBV9 to TRBJ2-5, with no clear D. V was shortened by 0 bases and J by 0 bases, with 9 bases between the two germline ends. CDR1 is SGDLS and CDR2 is YYNGEE in the germline V gene. This CDR3 contains 15 residues. The CDR3 reads CASSVEDRYQETQYF. For the CDR3, the DNA is TGTGCCAGCAGCGTAGAGGACCGGTACCAAGAGACCCAGTACTTC.

The chain employs TRBV6-2 or TRBV6-3 and TRBJ2-1; a possible D gene is TRBD2 (5 bases). Trimming left V 2 bases short and J 4 bases short, with 9 bases between. CDR1 is MNHEY and CDR2 is SVGEGT in the germline V gene. The CDR3 is 14 residues long. The CDR3 DNA reads as TGTGCCAGCAGTTACGACGGGATGTACAATGAGCAGTTCTTC. It translates to CASSYDGMYNEQFF.

The rearrangement links TRBV12-3 or TRBV12-4 to TRBJ2-7, with 13 bases that match TRBD2. CDR3 size: 20 residues. The J segment lost 0 bases and the V segment lost 6 bases, leaving 17 bases of the junction unmatched. The DNA of the CDR3 is TGTGCCAGCAGCAAAACTCCCGGGACTAGCGGGAACAGCCCCTCCTACGAGCAGTACTTC. As protein: CASSKTPGTSGNSPSYEQYF.

This clonotype came up a few times. This chain links TRBV12-3 or TRBV12-4 with TRBJ1-5; a weak D match, TRBD1 (6 bases). This CDR3 is 14 amino acids long. V lost 0 bases and J lost 9, with 12 bases in between. The CDR3 protein is CASSLAGGRLPQHF. Here the CDR3 DNA reads TGTGCCAGCAGTTTAGCCGGGGGCCGGTTGCCCCAGCATTTT.

In its sample, this clonotype was seen many times. The chain joins TRBV9 to TRBJ1-2; maybe TRBD1 (5 bases). V was trimmed by 6 bases and J by 1 base, leaving 16 bases between them. The germline gives CDR1 SGDLS, CDR2 YYNGEE. The CDR3 totals 15 residues. CDR3 nucleotides: TGTGCCAGCACGCTGGACACGGGACTTAACTATGGCTACACCTTC. Its protein is CASTLDTGLNYGYTF.

This clonotype was counted between two and nine times. V is TRBV28 and J is TRBJ1-5; D is unresolved. CDR1 and CDR2 (germline): MDHEN, SYDVKM. With 5 bases removed from V and 9 bases from J, the gap between germline ends came to 17 bases. The CDR3 runs to 14 residues. The CDR3, as DNA: TGTGCCAGCAGTACGGATGGCTCATGGCGGCCCCAGCATTTT. It is translated as CASSTDGSWRPQHF.

This clonotype was seen ten or more times. The V call is TRBV12-3 or TRBV12-4, the J call TRBJ1-1, with D possibly matching TRBD1 (6 bases). Trimming stripped 2 bases from V and 0 bases from J, with 10 bases between. The length of the CDR3 is 15 residues. The CDR3 coding sequence is TGTGCCAGCAGTTTACGGCAGGGGTTGAACACTGAAGCTTTCTTT. Translated: CASSLRQGLNTEAFF.